This TCR beta chain appears in the sequencing data of a study of Ad26.COV2.S vaccination and SARS-CoV-2 variants. Regarding the study as a whole: Comparable non-spike TCR breadth was observed in vaccine and placebo recipients.

Remarks on this clone: Antigen: not known.

The data were produced by immunoSEQ multiplex PCR, yet TCRdb's version contains in-frame clones alone and is incomplete. The data hold fewer than 800,000 clones, with more than 80% observed a single time. Trimming took off 1 base at V and 4 bases at J, with 10 bases between the two ends. Germline values: CDR1 LNHNV, CDR2 YYDKDF (reference sequence). The CDR3 is 14 amino acids. The treatment denotes: 19 received Ad26.COV2.S at low or high dose, single or two shots; about 5 received placebo; per-sample allocation not given. Vaccine and placebo recipients were sampled on day 63 after the first injection. Within Boston, the person who donated was an adult of 18-55 years.

The TCR comes from a person between 18 and 65 years old who received the Ad26.COV2.S COVID-19 vaccine or a placebo. The sequenced sample was peripheral blood, obtained in a trial of Ad26.COV2.S vaccine versus placebo. This rearrangement joins TRBV15 to TRBJ1-2; D perhaps matches TRBD1 (6 bases). CDR3 in DNA: TGTGCCACCAGCAGAGTAAGGGGGGGCTATGGCTACACCTTC. This gives the protein CATSRVRGGYGYTF.